This T cell receptor beta chain was recorded in a study of early T cells in non-severe SARS-CoV-2 infection. Study-wide context: RNA in bulk from unsorted whole blood was sequenced, and chains were unpaired.

Attachment of unique molecular identifiers was made to individual cDNA molecules. TCRdb independently ran MiXCR on the 5' RACE reads; one entry per CDR3 protein. The table shows roughly 100,000 distinct CDR3 sequences, with about 13% occurring only once. This clonotype was seen ten or more times. Antigen unknown. Looked up from germline, CDR1 is MNHEY and CDR2 is SMNVEV (reference sequence). V shed 3 bases and J 5 bases; nucleotides not matched to a gene: 5. This CDR3 has 14 amino acids. Study-wide results and caveats: VDJdb matching skewed toward anti-spike CD8 responses, missing private and CD4 specificities.

The sequencing input was whole blood. V and J are TRBV27 and TRBJ1-1, with 8 bases lining up with TRBD1. This TCR came from an adult who was a healthcare worker with PCR-confirmed SARS-CoV-2 infection or an uninfected control (not recorded which). The CDR3 bases are TGTGCCAGCAGTTTTCAGGGGGCGCTAACTGAAGCTTTCTTT. It encodes CASSFQGALTEAFF.